These 2 T cell receptor beta chains were all obtained from the same sample, sequenced in a study of OX40 agonist ivuxolimab in advanced cancers. The repertoire was sequenced with immunoSEQ multiplex PCR; TCRdb's copy has only in-frame clones and lacks some. The sample contains fewer than 100,000 clones, around nine tenths of which appear only once. The starting material was CD4+ or CD8+ T cells sorted from blood, obtained in a trial of the OX40 agonist ivuxolimab. The receptors here all came from an adult with an advanced solid tumor such as melanoma, head and neck, liver or kidney cancer.

The V call is TRBV5-1, the J call TRBJ2-5; TRBD2 matches at 12 bases. The CDR3 is made up of 17 amino acids. The trim removed 0 bases at V and 2 bases at J, leaving 5 bases unmatched. Germline loops: CDR1 SGHRS, CDR2 YFSETQ. Written as DNA, the CDR3 is TGCGCCAGCAGCTTGGGACTAGCGGGGGCTTTACAAGAGACCCAGTACTTC. Translated, it gives CASSLGLAGALQETQYF. Supplemented by reference TRBV5-1 and TRBJ2-5, the full variable domain reads KAGVTQTPRYLIKTRGQQVTLSCSPISGHRSVSWYQQTPGQGLQFLFEYFSETQRNKGNFPGRFSGRQFSNSRSEMNVSTLELGDSALYLCASSLGLAGALQETQYFGPGTRLLVL.

The chain uses TRBV29-1 and TRBJ2-5; D is undetermined. The V end was cut by 3 bases, the J end by 2 bases, with 10 bases between. The length of the CDR3 is 13 residues. Germline CDR1 and CDR2: SQVTM and ANQGSEA. Here the CDR3 reads CSVDGQTQETQYF. The CDR3, as DNA: TGCAGCGTTGATGGGCAGACTCAAGAGACCCAGTACTTC.